These 22 T cell receptor beta chains came from one sample sequenced in a study of shared clonotypes between healthy human individuals. The table came from immunoSEQ multiplex PCR; TCRdb's copy has only in-frame clones and leaves some out. The repertoire includes under 350,000 clones, roughly 84% of them detected once, and roughly 16% sits in the top ten. The sequencing input was memory CD8+ T cells sorted from blood. Subset described: CD45RO+ cells pooled with CCR7-negative TemRA cells. The receptors stem from a man between 18 and 35 years old in good health.

The genes are TRBV7-3 and TRBJ2-3; possibly TRBD2 for D (7 bases). With 2 bases removed from V and 2 bases from J, the gap between germline ends came to 11 bases. Germline V gene data show CDR1 as SGHTA and CDR2 as FQGTGA. This CDR3 has 15 amino acids. The DNA of the CDR3 is TGTGCCAGCAGCTTAGGTCGGGGGGCCACAGATACGCAGTATTTT. Its translation: CASSLGRGATDTQYF.

This chain uses TRBV13 with TRBJ2-7; D is perhaps TRBD1 (5 bases). The CDR3 spans 13 residues. V was clipped by 7 bases and J by 3 bases, with 13 bases between them. Germline V lookup: CDR1 PRHDT, CDR2 FYEKMQ (reference sequence). CDR3 in DNA: TGTGCCAGCACCACAGGCCCATTCTACGAGCAGTACTTC. This sequence encodes CASTTGPFYEQYF.

V is TRBV27 and J is TRBJ1-6; D is ambiguous. The V end lost 10 bases, the J end lost 7 bases, and 17 bases lay between the germline ends. The CDR3 has 14 amino acids. In germline, CDR1 is MNHEY, CDR2 SMNVEV (reference sequence). The CDR3 region has the DNA TGTGCCACCCGGGTAGGACTTATGAATTCACCCCTCCACTTT. Its protein product is CATRVGLMNSPLHF.

The J gene is TRBJ1-1, the V gene TRBV14, with a tentative D call TRBD1 (5 bases). The germline V gene encodes CDR1 SGHDN and CDR2 FVKESK. The CDR3 is 14 residues long. The ends were cut back, 1 base at V and 5 bases at J, with 11 bases in the middle. The CDR3 sequence: CASSQGGRRTEAFF. CDR3 bases: TGTGCCAGCAGCCAAGGGGGCAGAAGAACTGAAGCTTTCTTT.

The chain recombines TRBV7-6 with TRBJ1-4; tentative D call: TRBD1 (5 bases). Germline V gene sequence: CDR1 SGHVS, CDR2 FNYEAQ. Trimming took 2 bases from V and 8 from J, leaving 21 bases between them. This CDR3 spans 17 amino acids. This chain's CDR3 is CASSLIEGVLNEEKLFF. CDR3 nucleotides: TGTGCCAGCAGCTTAATAGAAGGGGTTCTCAATGAGGAAAAACTGTTTTTT.

V and J are TRBV4-3 and TRBJ2-7, with TRBD2 as a possible D gene (6 bases). Deletions cut 4 bases from V and 5 bases from J, with 12 bases between. The CDR3 totals 13 residues. The germline gives CDR1 LGHNA, CDR2 YSLEER. CDR3 sequence reads: CASSLGGDHEQYF. In DNA form, the CDR3 reads TGCGCCAGCAGCCTAGGAGGGGACCACGAGCAGTACTTC.

This chain links TRBV2 with TRBJ2-1; no reliable D call. Germline loops: CDR1 SNHLY, CDR2 FYNNEI. The CDR3 consists of 14 residues. The germline V and J ends were trimmed by 6 bases and 5 bases, with 14 bases remaining between them. The CDR3 loop reads CASSPGWGHNEQFF. The CDR3 coding sequence is TGTGCCAGCAGCCCTGGGTGGGGTCACAATGAGCAGTTCTTC.

V is TRBV7-6 and J is TRBJ2-7; D unresolved. CDR1 SGHVS and CDR2 FNYEAQ come from the germline V gene. V was clipped by 1 base and J by 0 bases, with 7 bases between them. CDR3 length equals 14 residues. CDR3 sequence reads: CASSLGSSSYEQYF. For the CDR3, the DNA is TGTGCCAGCAGCTTAGGGTCCTCCTCCTACGAGCAGTACTTC.

The rearrangement joins TRBV11-2 to TRBJ2-7; the D is unclear. Germline assignment: CDR1 SGHAT and CDR2 FQNNGV. The CDR3 runs 15 residues. V was cut by 0 bases and J by 3 bases, with 12 bases left in between. The CDR3 DNA sequence: TGTGCCAGCAGCTTAGAGGCAGATCTAAACTACGAGCAGTACTTC. This encodes CASSLEADLNYEQYF.

The chain couples TRBV28 to TRBJ1-6, with 7 bases matching TRBD1. Germline trimming cut 2 bases from V and 3 bases from J; bases unmatched to any gene: 4. CDR1 is MDHEN and CDR2 is SYDVKM in the germline V gene. The CDR3 loop spans 16 amino acids. DNA of the CDR3: TGTGCCAGCAGTTTACCCGACAGGGACTATAATTCACCCCTCCACTTT. Translating gives CASSLPDRDYNSPLHF.

The genes are TRBV28 and TRBJ2-5; 8 nucleotides match TRBD2. Germline values: CDR1 MDHEN, CDR2 SYDVKM. This CDR3 region has 15 residues. With 1 base clipped from V and 5 bases from J, the junction kept 6 bases outside the gene matches. Here the CDR3 reads CASSLLRGGRETQYF. CDR3 bases: TGTGCCAGCAGTTTATTACGGGGGGGGCGGGAGACCCAGTACTTC.

The chain uses TRBV19 and TRBJ2-7; the D is unclear. V lost 5 bases, J lost 0 bases, and 17 bases lay in between. The CDR3 runs to 16 residues. From germline, CDR1 is LNHDA and CDR2 SQIVND (reference sequence). The CDR3 DNA reads as TGTGCCAGTAGTCCCGACGCCACGCTCGCCTCCTACGAGCAGTACTTC. Translating it yields CASSPDATLASYEQYF.

V and J are TRBV27 and TRBJ2-7; 8 bases match TRBD1. V trimming: 10 bases; J trimming: 6 bases; junction bases outside the gene matches: 11. From germline, CDR1 is MNHEY and CDR2 SMNVEV (reference sequence). This CDR3 is 13 amino acids long. The CDR3 is CATRTGNYGEQYF. The CDR3 nucleotides read TGTGCCACTCGGACAGGGAATTACGGCGAGCAGTACTTC.

The V gene is TRBV4-1, the J gene TRBJ2-7, with TRBD2 matching 8 bases. CDR1 is MGHRA and CDR2 is YSYEKL in the germline V gene. CDR3 length equals 15 residues. Losses at the gene ends were 6 bases for V and 0 bases for J; bases not matched to a gene: 7. Written as DNA, the CDR3 is TGCGCCAGCAGACTCTTACGGGAGGGCTCCTACGAGCAGTACTTC. Translating gives CASRLLREGSYEQYF.

A note on this clone: This sample also contains other DNA sequences that code for the same CDR3. V is TRBV27 and J is TRBJ1-2; 8 nucleotides match TRBD1. The V segment lost 7 bases and the J segment 0 bases; nucleotides outside the gene matches: 4. This CDR3 comprises 14 residues. Germline V CDR1 and CDR2: MNHEY, SMNVEV (reference sequence). This chain's CDR3 is CASTRTGSNYGYTF. CDR3 bases: TGTGCCAGCACCCGGACAGGGTCTAACTATGGCTACACCTTC.

This clone occurred many times. The chain has TRBV11-3 and TRBJ2-7; TRBD1 matches 8 bases. Germline CDR1 and CDR2: SGHNT and YENEEA. CDR3 length: 15 amino acids. J was trimmed by 5 bases and V by 0 bases; bases with no gene match: 6. The CDR3 protein is CASSLEGQGQDEQYF. In DNA form, the CDR3 reads TGTGCCAGCAGCTTAGAAGGACAGGGTCAAGACGAGCAGTACTTC.

The gene calls are TRBV4-1 and TRBJ2-5; D is possibly TRBD2 (7 bases). The CDR3 is 14 amino acids. Germline-derived CDR1 and CDR2 are MGHRA and YSYEKL. V was clipped by 0 bases and J by 5 bases, with 10 bases between them. The CDR3 reads CASSQEGGAETQYF. CDR3 DNA: TGCGCCAGCAGCCAAGAAGGGGGGGCGGAGACCCAGTACTTC.

This rearrangement joins TRBV7-9 to TRBJ2-7; weak D call: TRBD2 (6 bases). Germline CDR1 reads SEHNR; CDR2 reads FQNEAQ (reference sequence). The CDR3 consists of 15 residues. Trimming stripped 1 base from V and 3 bases from J, with 13 bases between. CDR3 loop: CASSLGRDFNYEQYF. The DNA for the CDR3 is TGTGCCAGCAGCTTAGGCCGGGACTTCAACTACGAGCAGTACTTC. Drawing the rest from reference TRBV7-9 and TRBJ2-7, the complete variable domain is DTGVSQNPRHKITKRGQNVTFRCDPISEHNRLYWYRQTLGQGPEFLTYFQNEAQLEKSRLLSDRFSAERPKGSFSTLEIQRTEQGDSAMYLCASSLGRDFNYEQYFGPGTRLTVT.

The chain is built from TRBV18 and TRBJ2-7; 9 bases match TRBD1. The CDR3 extends over 15 amino acids. CDR1 is KGHSH and CDR2 is LQKENI in the germline V gene. V gave up 5 bases and J gave up 2 bases; unmatched junction bases: 7. CDR3 region: CASSARTGVTYEQYF. The CDR3 bases are TGTGCCAGCTCAGCCAGGACAGGGGTTACCTACGAGCAGTACTTC.

This chain uses TRBV7-9 with TRBJ1-6, with 10 bases identical to TRBD1. CDR1 SEHNR and CDR2 FQNEAQ come from the germline V gene (reference sequence). The V gene end was trimmed by 4 bases and the J gene end by 5 bases; junction bases not matched to a gene: 2. There are 15 residues in the CDR3. The CDR3 region is CASSSGTGDNSPLHF. In DNA, the CDR3 is TGTGCCAGCAGCTCAGGGACAGGGGATAATTCACCCCTCCACTTT.

The V call is TRBV11-2, the J call TRBJ2-5; the match to TRBD2 covers 10 bases. This CDR3 has 17 amino acids. Germline values: CDR1 SGHAT, CDR2 FQNNGV. V gave up 0 bases and J gave up 5 bases; unmatched junction bases: 9. The CDR3 protein is CASSLDSGTSVVETQYF. As DNA, the CDR3 is TGTGCCAGCAGCTTAGACTCCGGGACTAGCGTGGTGGAGACCCAGTACTTC.

The chain has TRBV4-1 and TRBJ1-1; TRBD1 matches at 9 bases. The CDR3 extends over 18 amino acids. In germline, CDR1 is MGHRA, CDR2 YSYEKL. V lost 0 bases and J lost 5; bases outside the gene matches: 13. The CDR3: CASSQDLGQGGLWTEAFF. Written as DNA, the CDR3 is TGCGCCAGCAGCCAAGATCTGGGACAGGGAGGACTATGGACTGAAGCTTTCTTT.